Following are 32 T cell receptor beta chains from one sample sequenced in a study of response to subunit inactivated influenza vaccine. TCRdb re-derived calls from the RT-PCR reads in MiXCR, one entry per CDR3 protein. The repertoire holds 450,000 to 600,000 distinct CDR3 sequences, with approximately 15% as singletons. The specimen was CD4+ T cells sorted from PBMCs, collected around 25 months after vaccination. These receptors originate from a man aged 45 to 75 who received an inactivated influenza vaccine.

In its sample, this clonotype was seen a few times. The chain uses TRBV5-1 and TRBJ2-5; D is ambiguous. Germline V gene lookup returns CDR1 SGHRS and CDR2 YFSETQ. There are 15 residues in the CDR3. The ends were cut back, 2 bases at V and 1 base at J, with 12 bases in the middle. CDR3 coding DNA: TGCGCCAGCAGCTTAATAGGAGATATCCAAGAGACCCAGTACTTC. Protein product: CASSLIGDIQETQYF.

This clonotype came up many times. The rearrangement uses TRBV20-1 and TRBJ2-2, with 9 nucleotides matching TRBD1. This CDR3 is built from 13 residues. J was trimmed by 8 bases and V by 2 bases; bases with no gene match: 3. The germline CDR1 and CDR2 sequences are DFQATT and SNEGSKA (reference sequence). The CDR3 reads CSARTGGLGELFF. CDR3 nucleotides: TGCAGTGCTAGAACAGGGGGCTTGGGGGAGCTGTTTTTT.

This clonotype was seen many times. The genes are TRBV3-1 and TRBJ2-3, with D tentatively TRBD2 (5 bases). Germline CDR1 reads LGHDT; CDR2 reads YNNKEL (reference sequence). The CDR3 covers 14 residues. Trimming removed 8 bases at V and 2 bases at J, with 14 bases between. The CDR3 loop reads CASAAGSVTDTQYF. Here the CDR3 DNA reads TGTGCCAGCGCGGCGGGTAGCGTCACAGATACGCAGTATTTT.

This clonotype was picked up a small number of times. The gene calls are TRBV9 and TRBJ2-2; D call uncertain. The V end was cut by 1 base, the J end by 0 bases, with 10 bases between. CDR1 and CDR2 from the germline V gene are SGDLS and YYNGEE. CDR3 length: 16 residues. In DNA form, the CDR3 reads TGTGCCAGCAGCGTACGCACGGCCGCGAACACCGGGGAGCTGTTTTTT. Translating it yields CASSVRTAANTGELFF. Together with reference TRBV9 and TRBJ2-2, the CDR3 gives the full variable domain: DSGVTQTPKHLITATGQRVTLRCSPRSGDLSVYWYQQSLDQGLQFLIQYYNGEERAKGNILERFSAQQFPDLHSELNLSSLELGDSALYFCASSVRTAANTGELFFGEGSRLTVL.

The V gene is TRBV7-2, the J gene TRBJ1-1; D call uncertain. Germline-derived CDR1 and CDR2 are SGHTA and FQGNSA. This CDR3 has 12 residues. The V and J ends lost 1 base and 8 bases respectively, with 8 bases between them. CDR3 in DNA: TGTGCCAGCAGCTTAGAAGTACAGGAAGCTTTCTTT. Its protein is CASSLEVQEAFF.

V usage is TRBV6-1 and J usage is TRBJ1-4, with D perhaps TRBD1 (6 bases). Germline V lookup: CDR1 MNHNS, CDR2 SASEGT. The CDR3 runs 14 residues. Trimming took off 1 base at V and 8 bases at J, with 11 bases between the two ends. This CDR3 is CASSEGRTVEKLFF. The CDR3 bases are TGTGCCAGCAGTGAAGGGAGGACAGTCGAAAAACTGTTTTTT.

The DNA for the CDR3 is TGCAGTGCTCCCGGACTAGCGGGGGGCTACGAGCAGTACTTC. This sequence encodes CSAPGLAGGYEQYF. This chain connects TRBV20-1 to TRBJ2-7, with TRBD2 matching 14 bases. CDR3 length equals 14 residues. After removal of 5 bases from V and 3 bases from J, the junction contained 3 bases not matched to a gene. The germline gives CDR1 DFQATT, CDR2 SNEGSKA (reference sequence).

The chain has TRBV10-3 and TRBJ1-2, with 8 bases fitting TRBD1. CDR1 is ENHRY, CDR2 SYGVKD, per germline. Losses at the gene ends were 7 bases for V and 7 bases for J; bases not matched to a gene: 11. This CDR3 is built from 14 residues. CDR3 in DNA: TGTGCCATCAATGATATTTCAGGGGGCCCTGGCTACACCTTC. Translated: CAINDISGGPGYTF.

The chain couples TRBV7-2 to TRBJ2-3; TRBD1 aligns across 8 bases. Losses at the gene ends were 5 bases for V and 1 base for J; bases not matched to a gene: 5. Germline V gene lookup returns CDR1 SGHTA and CDR2 FQGNSA. The CDR3 extends over 15 amino acids. This CDR3 is CASSEQGGGTDTQYF. The CDR3 DNA is TGTGCCAGCAGCGAACAGGGGGGCGGCACAGATACGCAGTATTTT.

DNA for the CDR3: TGTGCCACCGGGGAGCGGAACAACTACGAGCAGTACTTC. Protein sequence: CATGERNNYEQYF. The chain combines TRBV15 with TRBJ2-7; tentative D call: TRBD2 (5 bases). Trimming cost V 8 bases and J 3 bases, with 14 bases left between them. Germline CDR1 reads LNHNV; CDR2 reads YYDKDF (reference sequence). This CDR3 is built from 13 residues.

This clonotype was detected many times. In DNA, the CDR3 is TGTGCCAGCAGTTCTGCCCCCAGGGGAAATACGCAGTATTTT. Its translation is CASSSAPRGNTQYF. This chain uses TRBV28 with TRBJ2-3; possibly TRBD1 for D (6 bases). The CDR3 contains 14 residues. Per the germline V gene, CDR1 is MDHEN and CDR2 is SYDVKM. V lost 4 bases to trimming and J lost 7 bases, with 15 bases between them.

In this sample, this clonotype turned up many times. This rearrangement joins TRBV13 to TRBJ2-7; a possible D gene is TRBD2 (6 bases). The CDR3 totals 14 residues. Between the trimmed V and J ends, which lost 0 bases and 8 bases, there was a span of 14 bases. Germline CDR1 is PRHDT and CDR2 is FYEKMQ (reference sequence). CDR3 region: CASSLGNGDLKQYF. The CDR3 coding sequence is TGTGCCAGCAGCTTAGGAAACGGGGACTTAAAGCAGTACTTC.

This clonotype was seen more than once but under ten times. V and J are TRBV7-2 and TRBJ2-4; possibly TRBD2 for D (7 bases). Germline V gene data show CDR1 as SGHTA and CDR2 as FQGNSA. This CDR3 is built from 14 residues. Trimming left V 5 bases short and J 11 bases short, with 19 bases between. The CDR3 loop is CASSTGLVWGLQYF. The CDR3 coding sequence is TGTGCCAGCAGCACTGGACTAGTTTGGGGGCTTCAGTACTTC. Based on the CDR3 plus reference TRBV7-2 and TRBJ2-4, the full variable domain is GAGVSQSPSNKVTEKGKDVELRCDPISGHTALYWYRQSLGQGLEFLIYFQGNSAPDKSGLPSDRFSAERTGGSVSTLTIQRTQQEDSAVYLCASSTGLVWGLQYFGAGTRLSVL.

This clonotype has more than one count but fewer than ten. The J gene is TRBJ1-2, the V gene TRBV4-2; D unresolved. Germline CDR1 and CDR2: LGHNA and YNFKEQ. The V end lost 0 bases, the J end lost 3 bases, and 14 bases lay between the germline ends. The CDR3 sequence is 16 residues long. In DNA, the CDR3 is TGTGCCAGCAGCCAAGACGGACGACCTGCCTACTATGGCTACACCTTC. Translating it yields CASSQDGRPAYYGYTF.

This clonotype was counted ten times or more. The genes are TRBV29-1 and TRBJ2-7; D is perhaps TRBD2 (5 bases). Germline loops: CDR1 SQVTM, CDR2 ANQGSEA. V was clipped by 4 bases and J by 4 bases, with 11 bases between them. CDR3 length: 12 amino acids. Here the CDR3 DNA reads TGCAGCGTTGCCGAGGGTGAATACGAGCAGTACTTC. Amino acids: CSVAEGEYEQYF.

The chain carries TRBV6-5 and TRBJ1-1; D not certain. V was pared by 0 bases and J by 5 bases, with 7 bases between. The CDR3 has 13 residues. CDR1 is MNHEY, CDR2 SVGAGI, per germline. Written as DNA, the CDR3 is TGTGCCAGCAGTTACTCATTTGGTACTGAAGCTTTCTTT. It codes for CASSYSFGTEAFF.

CDR3 region: CSARIQPNTEAFF. CDR3 DNA sequence: TGCAGTGCTAGAATACAGCCGAACACTGAAGCTTTCTTT. This chain joins TRBV20-1 and TRBJ1-1; D uncertain. Germline assignment: CDR1 DFQATT and CDR2 SNEGSKA (reference sequence). The V end was cut by 2 bases, the J end by 1 base, with 8 bases between. CDR3 size: 13 residues.

V usage is TRBV25-1 and J usage is TRBJ2-7, with D possibly matching TRBD1 (6 bases). CDR1 and CDR2 from the germline V gene are MGHDK and SYGVNS. V lost 2 bases and J 5 bases, leaving 22 bases between the germline ends. This CDR3 region has 17 residues. DNA for the CDR3: TGTGCCAGCAGTGAACCCCCGGGTAGGGGGAGAGAAAACGAGCAGTACTTC. This sequence encodes CASSEPPGRGRENEQYF.

This clonotype was counted a few times. The gene calls are TRBV7-6 and TRBJ2-7; TRBD1 matches 8 bases. Germline CDR1 and CDR2: SGHVS and FNYEAQ. Losses at the gene ends were 5 bases for V and 3 bases for J; bases not matched to a gene: 6. There are 14 residues in the CDR3. As DNA, the CDR3 is TGTGCCAGCAGCCCCGGGGGACAGGACTACGAGCAGTACTTC. It codes for CASSPGGQDYEQYF.

V gene TRBV20-1 combines with J gene TRBJ1-1; weak D call: TRBD1 (5 bases). Germline CDR1 reads DFQATT; CDR2 reads SNEGSKA (reference sequence). The V end was cut by 6 bases, the J end by 0 bases, with 11 bases between. CDR3 length: 13 residues. CDR3 loop: CSALGEMNTEAFF. CDR3 sequence (DNA): TGCAGTGCCTTAGGGGAAATGAACACTGAAGCTTTCTTT.

This clonotype occurred a few times. The rearrangement joins TRBV5-6 to TRBJ2-7; 9 bases are shared with TRBD1. There are 14 residues in the CDR3. V dropped 3 bases and J dropped 1; count of bases not matched to a gene: 2. Germline V gene sequence: CDR1 SGHDT, CDR2 YYEEEE. The chain's CDR3 is CASSWTGVSYEQYF. The CDR3 bases are TGTGCCAGCAGCTGGACAGGGGTTTCCTACGAGCAGTACTTC.

This clonotype was seen a few times. CDR3 DNA: TGTGCCAGCAGTGGCGGAGGGACAGGCCTGATCTATGGCTACACCTTC. Translating it yields CASSGGGTGLIYGYTF. The J gene is TRBJ1-2, the V gene TRBV6-2 or TRBV6-3; 8 bases agree with TRBD1. V shed 5 bases, J shed 4 bases, and the junction held 12 bases outside the gene matches. The germline CDR1 and CDR2 sequences are MNHEY and SVGEGT. The CDR3 loop spans 16 amino acids.

This clonotype was counted between two and nine times. The chain is built from TRBV3-1 and TRBJ1-1, with D uncertain. Per the germline V gene, CDR1 is LGHDT and CDR2 is YNNKEL (reference sequence). This CDR3 has 12 residues. Trimming took off 1 base at V and 8 bases at J, with 8 bases between the two ends. CDR3 amino acids: CASSQGTGEAFF. CDR3 nucleotides: TGTGCCAGCAGCCAAGGCACCGGGGAAGCTTTCTTT.

This chain links TRBV7-2 with TRBJ2-4, with 8 bases lining up with TRBD1. The CDR3 is 14 residues long. Germline trimming cut 1 base from V and 7 bases from J; bases unmatched to any gene: 3. CDR1 is SGHTA and CDR2 is FQGNSA in the germline V gene. The CDR3 coding sequence is TGTGCCAGCAGCTTAGGAAGGACAGGGAACATTCAGTACTTC. This gives the protein CASSLGRTGNIQYF.

This clonotype was picked up many times. The chain is built from TRBV29-1 and TRBJ2-3; tentatively, D is TRBD1 (6 bases). The V gene lost 3 bases and the J gene lost 5 bases, with 12 bases spanning the gap. This CDR3 is built from 13 residues. In germline, CDR1 is SQVTM, CDR2 ANQGSEA. CDR3 sequence: CSVDGQGRDTQYF. The CDR3 DNA reads as TGCAGCGTTGATGGGCAGGGGAGAGATACGCAGTATTTT.

V usage is TRBV5-5 and J usage is TRBJ2-2; D unclear. V was clipped by 0 bases and J by 1 base, with 7 bases between them. The CDR3 runs 15 residues. Germline V gene sequence: CDR1 SGHKS, CDR2 YYEKEE (reference sequence). This CDR3 reads CASSLAAGNTGELFF. The CDR3, as DNA: TGTGCCAGCAGCTTGGCCGCCGGGAACACCGGGGAGCTGTTTTTT.

This clonotype was detected many times. This rearrangement joins TRBV28 to TRBJ2-1; 9 nucleotides align to TRBD2. CDR3 size: 15 residues. Germline CDR1 MDHEN, CDR2 SYDVKM. The J segment lost 0 bases and the V segment lost 6 bases, leaving 3 bases of the junction unmatched. The CDR3 bases are TGTGCCAGCAGGAGTAGCGGGGGCTCCTACAATGAGCAGTTCTTC. Its translation: CASRSSGGSYNEQFF.

This clonotype has ten or more counts. The chain links TRBV5-1 to TRBJ2-7, with 8 bases that match TRBD2. The V gene end was trimmed by 6 bases and the J gene end by 2 bases; junction bases not matched to a gene: 7. This CDR3 spans 14 amino acids. Germline values: CDR1 SGHRS, CDR2 YFSETQ. As DNA, the CDR3 is TGCGCCAGCACCCCCAGCGGGGGCCCCTACGAGCAGTACTTC. This encodes CASTPSGGPYEQYF.

This clonotype was picked up a small number of times. The chain uses TRBV20-1 and TRBJ2-7; 8 nucleotides match TRBD2. Germline V gene lookup returns CDR1 DFQATT and CDR2 SNEGSKA (reference sequence). CDR3 size: 14 residues. V lost 3 bases, J lost 9 bases, and 13 bases stayed unmatched. Here the CDR3 DNA reads TGCAGTGCTAGGGGGACTAGAAATTCAGGGCTGCAGTACTTC. Its protein is CSARGTRNSGLQYF.

The chain has TRBV6-1 and TRBJ2-3, with D maybe TRBD2 (5 bases). This CDR3 spans 13 amino acids. Germline CDR1 and CDR2: MNHNS and SASEGT. V dropped 6 bases and J dropped 5 bases, with 12 bases sitting between them. The CDR3 DNA reads as TGTGCCAGCAGAGAGACTATCCGAGATACGCAGTATTTT. Translation gives CASRETIRDTQYF.

This clonotype has just a few counts. V and J are TRBV7-2 and TRBJ1-2; D remains unclear. Germline CDR1 is SGHTA and CDR2 is FQGNSA. The germline V and J ends were trimmed by 3 bases and 4 bases, with 6 bases remaining between them. The CDR3 runs 12 residues. As DNA, the CDR3 is TGTGCCAGCAGCTTGGGGATCTATGGCTACACCTTC. Protein: CASSLGIYGYTF.

This clonotype has a handful of counts. The chain has TRBV18 and TRBJ2-3, with unresolved D. Trimming cost V 4 bases and J 5 bases, with 10 bases left between them. This CDR3 spans 13 amino acids. Germline loops: CDR1 KGHSH, CDR2 LQKENI. CDR3: CASSRNREDTQYF. The CDR3 DNA reads TGTGCCAGCTCACGAAATAGGGAAGATACGCAGTATTTT.